Listed below are T cell receptor beta chains from one sample, sequenced in a study of blood T cell repertoires in COVID-19. Clones were sequenced by immunoSEQ multiplex PCR, and TCRdb holds only the in-frame ones, with some missing. The sample shows 250,000 or so clones, around 83% of them seen only once. Sequenced input: peripheral blood. These receptors were obtained from a man aged 30 to 45 who had recovered from COVID-19. The CDR3 runs from the conserved cysteine through the conserved F or W. A D gene is named only where the DNA matches it firmly. Size is omitted from some rows. Given values are once, few, many or a class for expanded clones.

d_gene	v_gene	j_gene	abundance	CDR3nt	CDR3aa
TRBD1	TRBV2	TRBJ2-7	.	TGTGCCAGCAGGGAGGACAGGGCGGCCTACGAGCAGTACTTC	CASREDRAAYEQYF
.	TRBV7-9	TRBJ2-2	.	TGTGCCAGTTCCGGGTCCTCACCCGGGGAGCTGTTTTTT	CASSGSSPGELFF
TRBD2	TRBV5-4	TRBJ2-3	.	TGTGCCAGCAGCTTGGGTGGACTAGCGGGGGGTACGCAGTATTTT	CASSLGGLAGGTQYF
TRBD1	TRBV3-1/TRBV3-2	TRBJ1-6	.	TGTGCCAGCAGCCGGGGACAGGGGGCTTCACCCCTCCACTTT	CASSRGQGASPLHF
.	TRBV7-8	TRBJ1-5	once	TGTGCCAGCAGCCGTAGCCTAACCCAGGGGAATAGCAATCAGCCCCAGCATTTT	CASSRSLTQGNSNQPQHF
.	TRBV6-4	TRBJ1-2	few	TGTGCCAGCAGTGATGGTGGGACAAACGCTCGGGGCTACACCTTC	CASSDGGTNARGYTF
TRBD1	TRBV28	TRBJ1-3	.	TGTGCCAGCAGCGCCGGGACAGGGGACCCTTCTGGAAACACCATATATTTT	CASSAGTGDPSGNTIYF
.	TRBV6-2/TRBV6-3	TRBJ2-5	few	TGTGCCAGCAGCCCGGCGGGGAGCTACCGTGGGGCCCAGTACTTC	CASSPAGSYRGAQYF
.	TRBV29-1	TRBJ2-5	few	TGCAGCGTTGACCCGCGGGGATCCAACTGGGAGACCCAGTACTTC	CSVDPRGSNWETQYF
.	TRBV2	TRBJ2-3	.	TGTGCCAGCTCCCGGGGTAGCGCAGATACGCAGTATTTT	CASSRGSADTQYF
.	TRBV7-9	TRBJ2-3	.	TGTGCCAGCAGCTTAGCGCGACACCAAAACACAGATACGCAGTATTTT	CASSLARHQNTDTQYF
TRBD1	TRBV29-1	TRBJ2-5	.	TGCAGCGTTGAATCCGGGACAGGTATCGAGACCCAGTACTTC	CSVESGTGIETQYF
TRBD1	TRBV28	TRBJ1-3	.	TGTGCCAGCAGAGTGGGACAGGTTTCAAACACCATATATTTT	CASRVGQVSNTIYF
TRBD1	TRBV5-5	TRBJ1-1	few	TGTGCCAGCAGCAAAACAGGGGGAGGCACTGAAGCTTTCTTT	CASSKTGGGTEAFF
TRBD1	TRBV13	TRBJ1-2	.	TGTGCCAGCAGTCAGGGGGCGGAAATCGGCTACACCTTC	CASSQGAEIGYTF
.	TRBV6-6	TRBJ2-5	.	TGTGCCAGCAGACAGGGGACTGGGGAGACCCAGTACTTC	CASRQGTGETQYF
TRBD1	TRBV2	TRBJ1-2	.	TGTGCCAGCAGTCCTGAATTAAGGGACAGGGGGTCATATGGCTACACCTTC	CASSPELRDRGSYGYTF
.	TRBV3-1/TRBV3-2	TRBJ2-5	.	TGTGCCAGCAGCCTAGACAAACTAGCAGGAATACAAGAGACCCAGTACTTC	CASSLDKLAGIQETQYF
TRBD2	TRBV29-1	TRBJ2-1	.	TGCAGCGTCGTAGTAGCGGGGGGTTACTACAATGAGCAGTTCTTC	CSVVVAGGYYNEQFF
TRBD1	TRBV6-5	TRBJ2-5	.	TGTGCCAGCAGGGGACAGCTCCAAGAGACCCAGTACTTC	CASRGQLQETQYF